This T cell receptor beta chain comes out of a study of T cell changes during pregnancy in multiple sclerosis. Trimming removed 4 bases at V and 2 bases at J, with 10 bases between. This CDR3 has 15 residues. Looked up from germline, CDR1 is SGHKS and CDR2 is YYEKEE (reference sequence). The table came from immunoSEQ multiplex PCR; TCRdb's copy has only in-frame clones and leaves some out. The table records around 69,000 clones, roughly 90% of them present only once. The chain links TRBV5-5 to TRBJ2-6, with a tentative D call TRBD1 (6 bases). The input for sequencing was peripheral blood, taken in the first trimester of pregnancy. The TCR was taken from a female donor with multiple sclerosis, enrolled in a pregnancy study. The CDR3 region is CASSRQGTGANVLTF. The CDR3 nucleotides read TGTGCCAGCAGCCGCCAGGGGACTGGGGCCAACGTCCTGACTTTC.